One sample yielded the 29 T cell receptor beta chains listed below, sequenced in a study of glioma-infiltrating T cells. TCR alpha and beta CDR3 regions were amplified from RNA using iRepertoire nested multiplex PCR. TCRdb called the multiplex PCR reads again in MiXCR, with one record for every CDR3 protein. The sample shows 400,000 or so distinct CDR3 sequences, roughly two fifths of them seen only once. The sample consisted of glioma tissue, nonneoplastic brain tissue, or PBMCs (not recorded which). Receptor source: a human donor with low-grade glioma or glioblastoma, undergoing nonglioma brain surgery, or in good health (not recorded which).

Concerning this clonotype: The CDR3 carries no conserved terminal phenylalanine or tryptophan, so it likely arises from a read error. This chain joins TRBV4-3 and TRBJ2-1, with a weak D call TRBD2 (7 bases). Trimming pared 1 base from V and 3 bases from J, leaving 19 bases between. The CDR3 has 18 amino acids. Germline lookup yields CDR1 LGHNA and CDR2 YSLEER. In nucleotides, the CDR3 is TGCGCCAGCAGCCAAGTAGCCAGCGGGACATTCTACTACAATGAGCAGTTCTAC. This gives the protein CASSQVASGTFYYNEQFY.

CDR3: CASSFYVSTDTQYF. The CDR3 DNA reads as TGTGCCAGCAGCTTCTATGTAAGCACAGATACGCAGTATTTT. J is TRBJ2-3 and V is TRBV7-2; no firm D call. The V gene's germline CDR1 is SGHTA and CDR2 FQGNSA. With 3 bases removed from V and 0 bases from J, the gap between germline ends came to 7 bases. This CDR3 is 14 amino acids long.

The chain uses TRBV5-4 and TRBJ2-4; D may correspond to TRBD1 or TRBD2 (5 bases each). The CDR3 loop spans 13 amino acids. V shed 4 bases and J shed 6 bases, with 11 bases lying between them. CDR1 is SGHNT, CDR2 YYREEE, per germline (reference sequence). The CDR3 DNA reads TGTGCCAGCAGCGTCCAGGGACCAAACATTCAGTACTTC. It specifies CASSVQGPNIQYF.

This clonotype was picked up many times. The chain uses TRBV6-2 or TRBV6-3 and TRBJ1-2; 7 nucleotides align to TRBD1. The CDR3 is 13 amino acids. Germline V CDR1 and CDR2: MNHEY, SVGEGT. V trimming: 4 bases; J trimming: 7 bases; junction bases outside the gene matches: 6. The CDR3: CASSSTGAPGYTF. CDR3 coding DNA: TGTGCCAGCAGTTCCACAGGGGCCCCTGGCTACACCTTC.

In this sample, this clonotype turned up many times. The chain is built from TRBV20-1 and TRBJ1-2; weak D call: TRBD1 (6 bases). Between the trimmed V and J ends, which lost 0 bases and 4 bases, there was a span of 15 bases. The germline gives CDR1 DFQATT, CDR2 SNEGSKA (reference sequence). The CDR3 has 15 residues. The CDR3 reads CSAREATGAFYGYTF. The CDR3 bases are TGCAGTGCTAGAGAGGCGACAGGAGCCTTCTATGGCTACACCTTC.

V is TRBV3-1 and J is TRBJ1-5; the D is unclear. With 1 base removed from V and 7 bases from J, the gap between germline ends came to 11 bases. Per germline, CDR1 LGHDT and CDR2 YNNKEL (reference sequence). The CDR3 totals 14 residues. Here the CDR3 reads CASSQVTLGQPQHF. The CDR3 DNA reads as TGTGCCAGCAGCCAAGTCACCCTAGGGCAGCCCCAGCATTTT.

This clonotype was counted ten times or more. The chain carries TRBV27 and TRBJ2-3, with TRBD2 matching over 10 bases. This CDR3 region has 14 residues. Germline trimming cut 3 bases from V and 8 bases from J; bases unmatched to any gene: 5. The germline CDR1 and CDR2 sequences are MNHEY and SMNVEV (reference sequence). This chain's CDR3 is CASSFVVAGGTQYF. In nucleotides, the CDR3 is TGTGCCAGCAGTTTCGTCGTAGCGGGAGGTACGCAGTATTTT.

The CDR3 bases are TGTGCCAGCAGCGGAGGGACATCTACGTACAATGAGCAGTTCTTC. Protein: CASSGGTSTYNEQFF. The rearrangement links TRBV4-2 to TRBJ2-1; the D call may be TRBD1 or TRBD2 (6 bases each). Trimming removed 5 bases at V and 4 bases at J, with 15 bases between. The CDR3 has 15 residues. Germline assignment: CDR1 LGHNA and CDR2 YNFKEQ.

The CDR3, as DNA: TGTGCCAGTAGCCCGCCTGGCTCTTTCCACTACGAGCAGTACTTC. Protein sequence: CASSPPGSFHYEQYF. The rearrangement uses TRBV19 and TRBJ2-7; the D is unclear. The germline gives CDR1 LNHDA, CDR2 SQIVND (reference sequence). The CDR3 contains 15 residues. Deletions cut 6 bases from V and 3 bases from J, with 18 bases between.

V and J are TRBV7-6 and TRBJ2-7, with 8 nucleotides matching TRBD2. The J call may be incorrect, as the DNA end agrees better with TRBJ2-5. Germline values: CDR1 SGHVS, CDR2 FNYEAQ. The length of the CDR3 is 16 residues. The CDR3 DNA reads as TGTGCCAGCAGCTCGGGGGGGCGGGAAAGGCAAGAGACCCAGTACTTC. Its protein product is CASSSGGRERQETQYF.

This rearrangement joins TRBV6-1 to TRBJ1-1; TRBD1 is a possible D gene (5 bases). The CDR3 extends over 15 amino acids. The ends were cut back, 2 bases at V and 6 bases at J, with 16 bases in the middle. The V gene's germline CDR1 is MNHNS and CDR2 SASEGT. The CDR3 region is CASSELAGANAEAFF. The DNA for the CDR3 is TGTGCCAGCAGTGAATTAGCCGGGGCAAACGCTGAAGCTTTCTTT.

In this sample, this clonotype turned up once. No conserved phenylalanine or tryptophan is present at the end of the CDR3, so a read error is the likely explanation. The chain carries TRBV10-3 and TRBJ1-3; perhaps TRBD1 as D (5 bases). This CDR3 comprises 15 residues. Germline V gene data show CDR1 as ENHRY and CDR2 as SYGVKD. Trimming pared 0 bases from V and 4 bases from J, leaving 10 bases between. The CDR3 DNA is TGTGCCATCAGTGAGTCCGGGACGGTCGGAAACACCATATATTCT. This codes for CAISESGTVGNTIYS.

This clonotype was observed once. This may be a read error, as it is one base from a much larger clone. The chain employs TRBV6-6 and TRBJ2-5; the D is unclear. The CDR3 covers 13 residues. The V end was cut by 7 bases, the J end by 7 bases, with 16 bases between. The V gene's germline CDR1 is MNHNY and CDR2 SVGAGI (reference sequence). The CDR3 DNA follows: TGTGCCAGCACTCCCCACCGGCCGGGGACCCAGTACTTC. Translating it yields CASTPHRPGTQYF.

The rearrangement uses TRBV5-4 and TRBJ2-1; D is perhaps TRBD2 (5 bases). CDR1 is SGHNT and CDR2 is YYREEE in the germline V gene (reference sequence). V gave up 5 bases and J gave up 13 bases, with 22 bases separating them. The CDR3 runs to 14 residues. In nucleotides, the CDR3 is TGTGCCAGCAGTTTCCGGGGTTCGGCGGAGACCCAGTTCTTC. Translated, it gives CASSFRGSAETQFF.

As regards this clonotype: The junction departs from the called germline gene at one end, perhaps through a read error. The chain combines TRBV10-3 with TRBJ1-1; 9 positions agree with TRBD1. This CDR3 is 14 amino acids long. CDR1 and CDR2 (germline): ENHRY, SYGVKD. The CDR3 protein is CAIRAGTGNAEAFF. The DNA of the CDR3 is TGTGCCATCAGGGCCGGGACAGGGAACGCTGAAGCTTTCTTT.

The chain employs TRBV20-1 and TRBJ2-3; perhaps D is TRBD1 or TRBD2 (5 bases each). The germline CDR1 and CDR2 sequences are DFQATT and SNEGSKA (reference sequence). This CDR3 spans 15 amino acids. Trimming cost V 0 bases and J 3 bases, with 13 bases left between them. The CDR3 here is CSARDEGRLTDTQYF. The CDR3 DNA sequence: TGCAGTGCTAGAGATGAGGGACGCCTGACAGATACGCAGTATTTT.

This chain connects TRBV7-6 to TRBJ1-2; 7 positions match TRBD1. J gave up 9 bases and V 1 base, and 5 bases lay outside the gene matches. The CDR3 totals 13 residues. The germline V gene encodes CDR1 SGHVS and CDR2 FNYEAQ. The CDR3 coding sequence is TGTGCCAGCAGCTTAGGACAGGGTGCAAGCTACACCTTC. Translated: CASSLGQGASYTF.

V is TRBV10-3 and J is TRBJ2-3, with a weak D call TRBD2 (6 bases). V gave up 6 bases and J gave up 2 bases, with 12 bases separating them. The CDR3 spans 14 residues. Germline CDR1 and CDR2: ENHRY and SYGVKD. The CDR3 reads CAISGLSLTDTQYF. DNA of the CDR3: TGTGCCATCAGCGGACTATCACTCACAGATACGCAGTATTTT.

This clonotype was picked up one time. The V call is TRBV20-1, the J call TRBJ2-7; 13 bases agree with TRBD2. Germline values: CDR1 DFQATT, CDR2 SNEGSKA (reference sequence). The CDR3 length is 13 residues. V dropped 5 bases and J dropped 5; count of bases not matched to a gene: 3. The CDR3 DNA reads as TGCAGTGCTCGGACTAGCGGGAGTGACGAGCAGTACTTC. Protein sequence: CSARTSGSDEQYF.

This clonotype was seen many times. The gene calls are TRBV6-1 and TRBJ2-1, with 7 bases matching TRBD2. CDR1 is MNHNS and CDR2 is SASEGT in the germline V gene. The CDR3 contains 15 residues. The V and J ends lost 1 base and 5 bases, in that order; junction bases with no gene match: 5. For the CDR3, the DNA is TGTGCCAGCAGTGAAGTGCGCGGGGGTCACAATGAGCAGTTCTTC. Residues: CASSEVRGGHNEQFF.

This clonotype has a handful of counts. CDR3 in DNA: TGCAGTGCTAGAGATCCCTATGGCTACACCTTC. It yields the protein CSARDPYGYTF. This chain joins TRBV20-1 and TRBJ1-2; the D is unclear. Germline CDR1 is DFQATT and CDR2 is SNEGSKA (reference sequence). The CDR3 contains 11 residues. Trimming stripped 0 bases from V and 4 bases from J, with 3 bases between.

There are many counts of this clonotype. CDR3 region: CASSEAGSYEQYF. For the CDR3, the DNA is TGTGCCAGCAGTGAAGCGGGATCCTACGAGCAGTACTTC. The chain combines TRBV6-1 with TRBJ2-7; D gene uncertain. Germline V gene data show CDR1 as MNHNS and CDR2 as SASEGT. The CDR3 has 13 amino acids. V lost 0 bases and J lost 1, with 4 bases in between.

This clonotype has ten or more counts. CDR3 sequence: CASSYRRGLGYGYTF. The CDR3, as DNA: TGTGCCAGCAGTTACCGCAGGGGCTTAGGGTATGGCTACACCTTC. The chain has TRBV6-6 and TRBJ1-2; possible D gene TRBD1, 6 bases. The CDR3 is 15 residues long. The V end was cut by 2 bases, the J end by 5 bases, with 15 bases between. Germline V gene lookup returns CDR1 MNHNY and CDR2 SVGAGI (reference sequence).

The J gene is TRBJ2-5, the V gene TRBV6-4, with TRBD2 matching 9 bases. J gave up 1 base and V 3 bases, and 0 bases lay outside the gene matches. From germline, CDR1 is MRHNA and CDR2 SNTAGT. CDR3 length: 14 amino acids. The CDR3, as DNA: TGTGCCAGCAGTGAGACTAGCGGCCAAGAGACCCAGTACTTC. This translates into CASSETSGQETQYF.

Many counts were recorded for this clonotype. The rearrangement uses TRBV10-3 and TRBJ2-7; 7 bases match TRBD1. Germline CDR1 ENHRY, CDR2 SYGVKD. CDR3 length: 14 residues. V lost 6 bases and J lost 7; bases outside the gene matches: 12. The DNA of the CDR3 is TGTGCCATCAGAGCCGGGACAGTGGGCTCGGAGCAGTACTTC. It codes for CAIRAGTVGSEQYF.

The chain couples TRBV29-1 to TRBJ1-1; 7 nucleotides match TRBD1. The trim removed 4 bases at V and 0 bases at J, leaving 2 bases unmatched. Germline CDR1 is SQVTM and CDR2 is ANQGSEA. The CDR3 totals 13 residues. The CDR3 region has the DNA TGCAGCGTTGTGGGACAGATGAACACTGAAGCTTTCTTT. This codes for CSVVGQMNTEAFF.

The chain is built from TRBV7-9 and TRBJ2-5, with D perhaps matching TRBD1 or TRBD2 (6 bases each). The CDR3 consists of 16 residues. CDR1 is SEHNR, CDR2 FQNEAQ, per germline (reference sequence). Between the trimmed V and J ends, which lost 0 bases and 3 bases, there was a span of 14 bases. The CDR3 spells CASSLALGGLEETQYF. CDR3 sequence (DNA): TGTGCCAGCAGCTTAGCGCTGGGGGGCCTGGAAGAGACCCAGTACTTC.

About this clonotype: This clone may be a read error of a much larger clone one base away. V usage is TRBV27 and J usage is TRBJ2-1; tentatively, D is TRBD2 (5 bases). The CDR3 extends over 15 amino acids. Trimming took off 5 bases at V and 5 bases at J, with 16 bases between the two ends. Germline lookup yields CDR1 MNHEY and CDR2 SMNVEV (reference sequence). CDR3 nucleotides: TGTGCCAGCAGTAACATACCCGGGAAGGACAATGAGCAGTTCTTC. Its protein is CASSNIPGKDNEQFF.

Many counts were recorded for this clonotype. V is TRBV6-1 and J is TRBJ1-2, with D uncertain. Per germline, CDR1 MNHNS and CDR2 SASEGT. Trimming cost V 5 bases and J 9 bases, with 16 bases left between them. The CDR3 contains 13 residues. The CDR3 bases are TGTGCCAGCAGTAATATTATAGCTAGGAGCTACACCTTC. It is translated as CASSNIIARSYTF.